This is a list of T cell receptor beta chains from one sample in a study of early T cells in non-severe SARS-CoV-2 infection. TCRdb analysed the 5' RACE reads with MiXCR anew, one entry per CDR3 protein. The data hold just under 60,000 distinct CDR3 sequences, with under 10% observed a single time. Sequencing was carried out using whole blood. These receptors came from an adult who was a healthcare worker with PCR-confirmed SARS-CoV-2 infection or an uninfected control (not recorded which). CDR3s include the opening cysteine and the closing phenylalanine or tryptophan. Fields, in order: clone size, J gene, V gene, CDR3 protein. Size tells how often a clone was seen (once, few, many) or the class of an expanded clone, and some rows leave it out.

>.|TRBJ1-1|TRBV5-7
CVSSFRTGREAFF
>many|TRBJ1-1|TRBV10-3
CAISRGMNTEAFF
>.|TRBJ2-7|TRBV4-1
CASSQVISGGPEGQYF
>.|TRBJ2-1|TRBV12-3/TRBV12-4
CASSLFSGGLSEQFF
>.|TRBJ1-2|TRBV12-3/TRBV12-4
CASSPPPYSANYGYTF
>few|TRBJ1-5|TRBV7-2
CASSRGQGSNQPQHF
>many|TRBJ2-3|TRBV18
CASSPSETASTDTQYF
>.|TRBJ2-7|TRBV5-6
CASSLDPGLTYEQYF
>few|TRBJ2-1|TRBV5-1
CASSFSSYGNEQFF
>many|TRBJ2-1|TRBV12-3/TRBV12-4
CASSPLNEQFF
>.|TRBJ2-5|TRBV5-1
CASSNQGSETQYF
>.|TRBJ2-3|TRBV11-2
CASSSGTGVGTDTQYF
>many|TRBJ2-1|TRBV5-1
CASSPGTLYNEQFF
>.|TRBJ2-7|TRBV10-2
CASSSSAGLADSYEQYF
>many|TRBJ1-1|TRBV12-3/TRBV12-4
CASSWTGTEAFF
>few|TRBJ2-2|TRBV6-5
CASTNWGGTNTGELFF
>.|TRBJ2-7|TRBV21-1
CASSKVDSGNSYEQYF
>many|TRBJ2-1|TRBV20-1
CSALPQRDEQFF
>.|TRBJ1-1|TRBV28
CASSFESAVNTEAFF
>.|TRBJ2-5|TRBV12-3/TRBV12-4
CASSFSGSRETQYF
>.|TRBJ2-7|TRBV10-3
CAISGGSYEQYF
>.|TRBJ2-7|TRBV27
CASSRPGHNSYEQYF
>many|TRBJ2-1|TRBV4-2
CASSPSVRSSYNEQFF